The 18 T cell receptor beta chains reported below all come from one sample, sequenced in a study of blood T cell repertoires in COVID-19 (dated by TCRdb to the early 2020s). Receptor amplification or capture employed the immunoSEQ multiplex PCR assay. TCRdb stores this immuneACCESS table with in-frame sequences only. Part of the clones is absent; in the studies checked, under half of the shortfall reflects unresolved V genes, and no reason is known for the rest. This sample is represented by fewer than 250,000 clones; around 90% of them were singletons. In total, the top ten clones hold roughly 6.5% of the sample. Material for sequencing was peripheral blood. The source of these receptors is a man aged 60 to 69 who had recovered from COVID-19.

This clone was seen a handful of times. The V and J genes are TRBV5-8 and TRBJ2-3; 8 positions match TRBD2. This CDR3 is 15 amino acids long. The germline CDR1 and CDR2 sequences are SGHTS and YDEGEE. Trimming removed 7 bases from V and 5 bases from J; junction bases left unmatched: 12. CDR3 sequence (DNA): TGTGCCAGCCGAAAAGCGGGAGTGGGCGTAGATACGCAGTATTTT. It codes for CASRKAGVGVDTQYF.

The chain is built from TRBV3-1 (or the pseudogene TRBV3-2) and TRBJ2-2; 11 bases are shared with TRBD2. The CDR3 runs to 16 residues. Trimming removed 4 bases from V and 3 bases from J; junction bases left unmatched: 4. Germline V gene lookup returns CDR1 LGHDT and CDR2 YNNKEL (reference sequence). The CDR3 loop is CASSPLAGGYTGELFF. Here the CDR3 DNA reads TGTGCCAGCAGCCCCCTAGCGGGGGGATACACCGGGGAGCTGTTTTTT.

Concerning this clone itself: In the same sample, other DNA sequences code for this CDR3. The chain uses TRBV19 and TRBJ1-5, with 9 bases fitting TRBD1. The germline V gene has CDR1 LNHDA and CDR2 SQIVND (reference sequence). CDR3 size: 14 residues. The V and J ends lost 6 bases and 3 bases, in that order; junction bases with no gene match: 3. The CDR3 loop reads CASSWTGDNQPQHF. In nucleotides, the CDR3 is TGTGCCAGTAGCTGGACAGGGGACAATCAGCCCCAGCATTTT.

The J gene is TRBJ2-7, the V gene TRBV28, with 11 bases that match TRBD1. Losses at the gene ends were 8 bases for V and 7 bases for J; bases not matched to a gene: 13. CDR1 and CDR2 (germline): MDHEN, SYDVKM. CDR3 length: 15 residues. CDR3 sequence reads: CASWEAGTGGKEQYF. CDR3 coding DNA: TGTGCCAGCTGGGAGGCCGGGACAGGGGGTAAGGAGCAGTACTTC. Together with reference TRBV28 and TRBJ2-7, the CDR3 gives the full variable domain: DVKVTQSSRYLVKRTGEKVFLECVQDMDHENMFWYRQDPGLGLRLIYFSYDVKMKEKGDIPEGYSVSREKKERFSLILESASTNQTSMYLCASWEAGTGGKEQYFGPGTRLTVT.

The chain recombines TRBV7-3 with TRBJ2-1, with D possibly TRBD2 on 5 matching bases. The ends were cut back, 5 bases at V and 9 bases at J, with 14 bases in the middle. The CDR3 totals 13 residues. The germline CDR1 and CDR2 sequences are SGHTA and FQGTGA. The CDR3 DNA sequence: TGTGCCAGCAGCCCCCGGGCGGCGGGTGAGCAGTTCTTC. This encodes CASSPRAAGEQFF. Supplemented by reference TRBV7-3 and TRBJ2-1, the full variable domain reads GAGVSQTPSNKVTEKGKYVELRCDPISGHTALYWYRQSLGQGPEFLIYFQGTGAADDSGLPNDRFFAVRPEGSVSTLKIQRTERGDSAVYLCASSPRAAGEQFFGPGTRLTVL.

This chain's CDR3 is CASSVDKSQTQYF. CDR3 nucleotide sequence: TGTGCCAGTAGTGTGGACAAGAGCCAGACCCAGTACTTC. The chain combines TRBV19 with TRBJ2-5; the D gene is possibly TRBD1 (5 bases). V lost 5 bases and J lost 6, with 13 bases in between. Germline V gene lookup returns CDR1 LNHDA and CDR2 SQIVND (reference sequence). The CDR3 runs to 13 residues.

The J gene is TRBJ1-1, the V gene TRBV19; tentative D call: TRBD1 (5 bases). Trimming removed 7 bases at V and 1 base at J, with 10 bases between. Germline V gene sequence: CDR1 LNHDA, CDR2 SQIVND (reference sequence). The CDR3 covers 13 residues. The CDR3 DNA reads as TGTGCCAGTACCAGACAGCAGAACACTGAAGCTTTCTTT. This gives the protein CASTRQQNTEAFF.

The genes are TRBV6-5 and TRBJ2-2; 7 bases map to TRBD1. Germline CDR1 reads MNHEY; CDR2 reads SVGAGI. CDR3 length equals 15 residues. V shed 6 bases and J 4 bases; nucleotides not matched to a gene: 8. CDR3 in amino acids: CASSRQTGPTGELFF. CDR3 sequence (DNA): TGTGCCAGCAGCCGACAGACAGGGCCCACCGGGGAGCTGTTTTTT.

In this sample, this clone turned up once. The chain links TRBV7-9 to TRBJ2-7; D may be TRBD1 (6 bases). Germline V gene sequence: CDR1 SEHNR, CDR2 FQNEAQ (reference sequence). Trimming left V 6 bases short and J 0 bases short, with 15 bases between. CDR3 length equals 15 residues. Here the CDR3 DNA reads TGTGCCAGCAGACTTTACAGGGCTGGCTCCTACGAGCAGTACTTC. Its translation is CASRLYRAGSYEQYF.

The V call is TRBV29-1, the J call TRBJ2-7; D is perhaps TRBD1 (5 bases). Germline CDR1 reads SQVTM; CDR2 reads ANQGSEA. The V and J ends lost 1 base and 6 bases respectively, with 13 bases between them. The CDR3 runs to 13 residues. CDR3: CSVEVRVLGEQYF. Here the CDR3 DNA reads TGCAGCGTTGAAGTCAGGGTGCTGGGCGAGCAGTACTTC.

This rearrangement joins TRBV3-1 (or the pseudogene TRBV3-2) to TRBJ2-4; 8 bases agree with TRBD1. The V segment lost 6 bases and the J segment 7 bases; nucleotides outside the gene matches: 11. CDR1 is LGHDT, CDR2 YNNKEL, per germline (reference sequence). The CDR3 is 15 residues long. The CDR3: CASSQPTGDRNIQYF. CDR3 nucleotide sequence: TGTGCCAGCAGTCAACCGACAGGGGACCGGAACATTCAGTACTTC.

The chain employs TRBV6-5 and TRBJ1-2; TRBD1 matches 10 bases. The CDR3 has 14 amino acids. After removal of 3 bases from V and 8 bases from J, the junction contained 6 bases not matched to a gene. Germline CDR1 MNHEY, CDR2 SVGAGI. CDR3 nucleotides: TGTGCCAGCAGTTATCGACGACAGGGGGCAGGCTACACCTTC. Its protein product is CASSYRRQGAGYTF.

In this sample, this clone turned up a few times. CDR3 loop: CASSTTGTLVYEQYF. The CDR3 DNA reads as TGTGCCAGTAGTACTACCGGGACACTAGTATACGAGCAGTACTTC. The gene calls are TRBV19 and TRBJ2-7; D perhaps matches TRBD1 (6 bases). The CDR3 has 15 residues. V was trimmed by 4 bases and J by 4 bases, leaving 17 bases between them. Germline V gene sequence: CDR1 LNHDA, CDR2 SQIVND (reference sequence). The full variable domain, completed using reference TRBV19 and TRBJ2-7, is DGGITQSPKYLFRKEGQNVTLSCEQNLNHDAMYWYRQDPGQGLRLIYYSQIVNDFQKGDIAEGYSVSREKKESFPLTVTSAQKNPTAFYLCASSTTGTLVYEQYFGPGTRLTVT.

This chain connects TRBV19 to TRBJ2-5; D is uncertain. This CDR3 has 13 residues. Germline V gene lookup returns CDR1 LNHDA and CDR2 SQIVND (reference sequence). V lost 2 bases and J 1 base, leaving 5 bases between the germline ends. CDR3 residues: CASSITAQETQYF. CDR3 bases: TGTGCCAGTAGTATAACAGCCCAAGAGACCCAGTACTTC.

This sequence joins TRBV5-4 and TRBJ1-6, with D possibly TRBD1 on 5 matching bases. This CDR3 region has 14 residues. V lost 0 bases to trimming and J lost 10 bases, with 11 bases between them. The germline V gene encodes CDR1 SGHNT and CDR2 YYREEE (reference sequence). The CDR3 DNA reads as TGTGCCAGCAGCTTGGGGGGCAGGAGCTCACCCCTCCACTTT. It is translated as CASSLGGRSSPLHF. Combining the CDR3 with reference TRBV5-4 and TRBJ1-6 gives the whole variable domain ETGVTQSPTHLIKTRGQQVTLRCSSQSGHNTVSWYQQALGQGPQFIFQYYREEENGRGNFPPRFSGLQFPNYSSELNVNALELDDSALYLCASSLGGRSSPLHFGNGTRLTVT.

The chain has TRBV18 and TRBJ1-2, with D possibly being TRBD1 (5 bases). CDR1 is KGHSH, CDR2 LQKENI, per germline. The CDR3 covers 16 residues. V lost 1 base and J 5 bases, leaving 17 bases between the germline ends. The CDR3 region is CASSPLSGDAAYGYTF. Written as DNA, the CDR3 is TGTGCCAGCTCACCACTGAGCGGGGACGCAGCTTATGGCTACACCTTC.

This clone was seen only once. The chain employs TRBV7-6 and TRBJ2-3, with TRBD2 identical over 8 bases. The CDR3 totals 18 residues. Germline V gene sequence: CDR1 SGHVS, CDR2 FNYEAQ. The ends lost 5 bases at V and 0 bases at J; junction bases unmatched: 13. CDR3 DNA sequence: TGTGCCAGCAGCAAGACTAGCGAGAAATTCTTAAGCACAGATACGCAGTATTTT. It specifies CASSKTSEKFLSTDTQYF.

The chain recombines TRBV9 with TRBJ1-2, with 9 bases matching TRBD1. V shed 4 bases and J 5 bases; nucleotides not matched to a gene: 12. The CDR3 has 16 amino acids. Germline V gives CDR1 SGDLS, CDR2 YYNGEE. In DNA, the CDR3 is TGTGCCAGCAGCCCCATAAGGACAGGGGAGGTGTATGGCTACACCTTC. Translating gives CASSPIRTGEVYGYTF. Looking up the rest from reference TRBV9 and TRBJ1-2 gives the full variable domain: DSGVTQTPKHLITATGQRVTLRCSPRSGDLSVYWYQQSLDQGLQFLIQYYNGEERAKGNILERFSAQQFPDLHSELNLSSLELGDSALYFCASSPIRTGEVYGYTFGSGTRLTVV.